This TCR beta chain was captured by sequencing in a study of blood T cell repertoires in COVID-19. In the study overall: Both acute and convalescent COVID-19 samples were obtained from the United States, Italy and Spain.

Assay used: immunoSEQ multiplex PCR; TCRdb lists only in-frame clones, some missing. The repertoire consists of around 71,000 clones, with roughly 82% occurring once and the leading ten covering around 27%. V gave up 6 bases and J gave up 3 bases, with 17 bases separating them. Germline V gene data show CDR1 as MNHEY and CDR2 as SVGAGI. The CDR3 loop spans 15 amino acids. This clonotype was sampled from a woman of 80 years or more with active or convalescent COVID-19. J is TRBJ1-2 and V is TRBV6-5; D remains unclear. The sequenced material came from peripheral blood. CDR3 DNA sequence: TGTGCCAGCAGCCCCTCGGGAGGGAGAGACTATGGCTACACCTTC. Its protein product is CASSPSGGRDYGYTF.